Reported below is one T cell receptor (beta chain). As yet, its antigen is unknown. This CDR3 is built from 14 residues. Germline values: CDR1 SGDLS, CDR2 YYNGEE. V was cut by 0 bases and J by 2 bases, with 8 bases left in between. The sample comes from a study of blood T cells in healthy people across ages. General observations from the study: Older age went with lower TCR beta diversity per million T cells, in a roughly linear way. It was held that diversity estimates obtained from one million T cells represented underestimates.

A second PCR, run for roughly 7 to 12 cycles, used a sample-barcoded 5' primer plus a J-beta primer mix. The template-switch adaptor was a 5' adaptor with 12 random nucleotides. It tagged each cDNA molecule. TCRdb itself ran the 5' RACE reads through MiXCR, one entry per CDR3 protein. The repertoire holds over a million distinct CDR3 sequences, with about 42% as singletons. The sequenced sample was blood. This receptor was obtained from a woman aged 18-35 years in good health. The rearrangement uses TRBV9 and TRBJ2-5; D may be TRBD1 (6 bases). The CDR3 DNA reads TGTGCCAGCAGCGTAGGGACAGAACAAGAGACCCAGTACTTC. Translated, it gives CASSVGTEQETQYF.